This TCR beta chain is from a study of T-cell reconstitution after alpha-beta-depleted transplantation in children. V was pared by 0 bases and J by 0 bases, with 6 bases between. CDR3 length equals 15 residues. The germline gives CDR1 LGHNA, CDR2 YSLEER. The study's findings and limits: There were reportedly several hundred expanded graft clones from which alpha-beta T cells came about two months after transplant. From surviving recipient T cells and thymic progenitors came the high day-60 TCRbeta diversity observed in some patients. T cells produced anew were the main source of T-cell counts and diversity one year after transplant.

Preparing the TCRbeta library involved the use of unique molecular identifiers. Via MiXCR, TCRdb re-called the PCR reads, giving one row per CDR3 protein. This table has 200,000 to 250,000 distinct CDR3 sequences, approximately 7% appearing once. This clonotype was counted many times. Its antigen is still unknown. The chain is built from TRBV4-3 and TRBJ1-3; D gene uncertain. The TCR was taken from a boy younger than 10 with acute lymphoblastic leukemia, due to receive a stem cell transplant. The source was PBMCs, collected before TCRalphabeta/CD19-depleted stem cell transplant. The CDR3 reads CASSQDKTSGNTIYF. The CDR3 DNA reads TGCGCCAGCAGCCAAGATAAAACCTCTGGAAACACCATATATTTT.